These T cell receptor beta chains were read from a single sample in a study of cytomegalovirus exposure and HLA in healthy donors. Libraries were prepared by immunoSEQ multiplex PCR; TCRdb keeps only in-frame clonotypes and omits some of them. The repertoire holds 95,000 to 150,000 clones, with 15% to 17% as singletons. The sequenced material came from PBMCs. The source of these receptors is a woman aged 18-29 years in good health and CMV-seronegative. Both conserved end residues are part of each CDR3. Fields, in order: clone size, V gene, J gene, D gene, CDR3 protein, CDR3 DNA. The D gene is left open where the match is weak. Size values are once, few and many counts, or a class for expanded clones, and some rows have none.

abundance: few; v_gene: TRBV7-8; j_gene: TRBJ1-2; d_gene: TRBD1; CDR3aa: CASSDRDPNYGYTF; CDR3nt: TGTGCCAGCAGTGACAGGGACCCTAACTATGGCTACACCTTC
abundance: -; v_gene: TRBV5-1; j_gene: TRBJ2-7; d_gene: TRBD1; CDR3aa: CASSRTGNEQYF; CDR3nt: TGCGCCAGCAGCCGGACAGGGAACGAGCAGTACTTC
abundance: -; v_gene: TRBV13; j_gene: TRBJ2-3; d_gene: TRBD1; CDR3aa: CASSSRDRVEDTQYF; CDR3nt: TGTGCCAGCAGCTCCCGGGACAGGGTCGAAGATACGCAGTATTTT
abundance: -; v_gene: TRBV6-5; j_gene: TRBJ2-7; d_gene: -; CDR3aa: CASSRTVRYEQYF; CDR3nt: TGTGCCAGCTCCAGGACAGTCCGTTACGAGCAGTACTTC
abundance: few; v_gene: TRBV25-1; j_gene: TRBJ2-5; d_gene: TRBD1; CDR3aa: CASSDPTGTGGKETQYF; CDR3nt: TGTGCCAGCAGTGACCCAACCGGGACAGGGGGCAAAGAGACCCAGTACTTC
abundance: -; v_gene: TRBV29-1; j_gene: TRBJ2-5; d_gene: -; CDR3aa: CSVGLLTQETQYF; CDR3nt: TGCAGCGTTGGACTTCTAACCCAAGAGACCCAGTACTTC
abundance: few; v_gene: TRBV27; j_gene: TRBJ2-7; d_gene: TRBD2; CDR3aa: CASSPRIRAGGPWQYF; CDR3nt: TGTGCCAGCAGTCCACGGATCCGAGCGGGAGGGCCTTGGCAGTACTTC
abundance: few; v_gene: TRBV12-5; j_gene: TRBJ1-2; d_gene: TRBD1; CDR3aa: CASGLARTGGNYGYTF; CDR3nt: TGTGCTAGTGGTTTGGCTAGGACAGGGGGCAACTATGGCTACACCTTC
abundance: once; v_gene: TRBV5-6; j_gene: TRBJ2-5; d_gene: TRBD1; CDR3aa: CASSYRGPRVETQYF; CDR3nt: TGTGCCAGCAGTTACAGGGGGCCCCGGGTGGAGACCCAGTACTTC
abundance: few; v_gene: TRBV7-9; j_gene: TRBJ2-5; d_gene: TRBD2; CDR3aa: CASGLAGQETQYF; CDR3nt: TGTGCCAGCGGACTAGCGGGCCAAGAGACCCAGTACTTC
abundance: few; v_gene: TRBV5-4; j_gene: TRBJ2-6; d_gene: TRBD2; CDR3aa: CASSLGGLAGGLGANVLTF; CDR3nt: TGTGCCAGCAGCTTGGGAGGACTAGCGGGGGGGCTTGGGGCCAACGTCCTGACTTTC
abundance: -; v_gene: TRBV29-1; j_gene: TRBJ2-5; d_gene: TRBD2; CDR3aa: CSVRIGLAAQETQYF; CDR3nt: TGCAGCGTTCGGATAGGACTAGCGGCACAAGAGACCCAGTACTTC
abundance: -; v_gene: TRBV29-1; j_gene: TRBJ1-2; d_gene: -; CDR3aa: CSARTETADYGYTF; CDR3nt: TGCAGCGCGCGAACCGAAACAGCCGATTATGGCTACACCTTC
abundance: -; v_gene: TRBV7-9; j_gene: TRBJ2-7; d_gene: TRBD1; CDR3aa: CASRPTGARSYEQYF; CDR3nt: TGTGCCAGCAGACCCACAGGGGCGCGCTCCTACGAGCAGTACTTC
abundance: few; v_gene: TRBV5-1; j_gene: TRBJ1-4; d_gene: TRBD1; CDR3aa: CASSLGSQTGSLFF; CDR3nt: TGCGCCAGCAGCTTGGGAAGTCAGACAGGGTCACTGTTTTTT
abundance: few; v_gene: TRBV5-1; j_gene: TRBJ1-1; d_gene: -; CDR3aa: CASSLGAQNTEAFF; CDR3nt: TGCGCCAGCAGCTTGGGGGCGCAGAACACTGAAGCTTTCTTT
abundance: -; v_gene: TRBV6-5; j_gene: TRBJ2-1; d_gene: TRBD2; CDR3aa: CASSYDGGSSYNEQFF; CDR3nt: TGTGCCAGCAGTTACGATGGCGGGAGTTCCTACAATGAGCAGTTCTTC
abundance: -; v_gene: TRBV4-1; j_gene: TRBJ1-2; d_gene: -; CDR3aa: CASSQERIGSGGYTF; CDR3nt: TGCGCCAGCAGCCAAGAACGTATAGGGTCAGGGGGCTACACCTTC
abundance: -; v_gene: TRBV5-4; j_gene: TRBJ2-7; d_gene: TRBD2; CDR3aa: CASSPAGAYEQYF; CDR3nt: TGTGCCAGCAGCCCGGCGGGGGCCTACGAGCAGTACTTC
abundance: few; v_gene: TRBV30; j_gene: TRBJ2-7; d_gene: -; CDR3aa: CAWSPNYEQYF; CDR3nt: TGTGCCTGGAGCCCCAACTACGAGCAGTACTTC
abundance: few; v_gene: TRBV30; j_gene: TRBJ2-1; d_gene: -; CDR3aa: CARSSRTDYNEQFF; CDR3nt: TGTGCCCGATCCAGTAGGACTGATTACAATGAGCAGTTCTTC
abundance: few; v_gene: TRBV5-8; j_gene: TRBJ2-3; d_gene: TRBD1; CDR3aa: CASSWTGSTDTQYF; CDR3nt: TGTGCCAGCAGCTGGACAGGGAGCACAGATACGCAGTATTTT
abundance: few; v_gene: TRBV9; j_gene: TRBJ1-4; d_gene: TRBD1; CDR3aa: CASSGGQGSATNEKLFF; CDR3nt: TGTGCCAGCAGCGGAGGACAGGGGAGTGCAACTAATGAAAAACTGTTTTTT
abundance: -; v_gene: TRBV29-1; j_gene: TRBJ1-3; d_gene: -; CDR3aa: CSVGPGGPGNTIYF; CDR3nt: TGCAGCGTTGGGCCGGGAGGACCAGGAAACACCATATATTTT
abundance: few; v_gene: TRBV29-1; j_gene: TRBJ2-7; d_gene: -; CDR3aa: CSVRLLSSYEQYF; CDR3nt: TGCAGCGTTAGACTTCTGAGCTCCTACGAGCAGTACTTC
abundance: -; v_gene: TRBV2; j_gene: TRBJ1-2; d_gene: TRBD1; CDR3aa: CASSLTRSGQGAGYTF; CDR3nt: TGTGCCAGCAGTCTGACTCGATCGGGGCAGGGGGCTGGCTACACCTTC
abundance: -; v_gene: TRBV27; j_gene: TRBJ1-2; d_gene: TRBD1; CDR3aa: CASSWTGENYGYTF; CDR3nt: TGTGCCAGCAGTTGGACAGGGGAAAACTATGGCTACACCTTC
abundance: few; v_gene: TRBV18; j_gene: TRBJ2-2; d_gene: -; CDR3aa: CASSPHVPGELFF; CDR3nt: TGTGCCAGCTCACCTCATGTTCCCGGGGAGCTGTTTTTT
abundance: -; v_gene: TRBV4-1; j_gene: TRBJ1-4; d_gene: TRBD1; CDR3aa: CASSQVYRGLATNEKLFF; CDR3nt: TGCGCCAGCAGCCAAGTGTACAGGGGGCTTGCAACTAATGAAAAACTGTTTTTT
abundance: -; v_gene: TRBV7-2; j_gene: TRBJ2-7; d_gene: TRBD2; CDR3aa: CASSSSGGDIEQYF; CDR3nt: TGTGCCAGCAGCTCCAGCGGGGGGGATATCGAGCAGTACTTC
abundance: -; v_gene: TRBV9; j_gene: TRBJ2-5; d_gene: -; CDR3aa: CASSVAVGGYQETQYF; CDR3nt: TGTGCCAGCAGCGTAGCGGTGGGGGGTTACCAAGAGACCCAGTACTTC
abundance: -; v_gene: TRBV5-1; j_gene: TRBJ2-7; d_gene: -; CDR3aa: CASSVPGGTREQYF; CDR3nt: TGCGCCAGCTCGGTGCCGGGCGGGACGCGGGAGCAGTACTTC
abundance: -; v_gene: TRBV10-3; j_gene: TRBJ2-1; d_gene: TRBD2; CDR3aa: CASTGGSDNEQFF; CDR3nt: TGTGCCTCCACCGGCGGGAGTGACAATGAGCAGTTCTTC
abundance: few; v_gene: TRBV14; j_gene: TRBJ2-7; d_gene: TRBD2; CDR3aa: CASSQGTSGSYEQYF; CDR3nt: TGTGCCAGCAGCCAAGGGACTAGCGGCTCCTACGAGCAGTACTTC
abundance: few; v_gene: TRBV13; j_gene: TRBJ2-7; d_gene: TRBD2; CDR3aa: CASSFPGGVSYEQYF; CDR3nt: TGTGCCAGCAGCTTTCCCGGGGGGGTCTCCTACGAGCAGTACTTC
abundance: -; v_gene: TRBV9; j_gene: TRBJ2-2; d_gene: -; CDR3aa: CASSVAPLGARDGELFF; CDR3nt: TGTGCCAGCAGCGTAGCCCCGTTAGGGGCTAGGGACGGGGAGCTGTTTTTT
abundance: few; v_gene: TRBV2; j_gene: TRBJ2-4; d_gene: TRBD1; CDR3aa: CASSGSQGAAKNIQYF; CDR3nt: TGTGCCAGCAGTGGATCCCAGGGGGCGGCCAAAAACATTCAGTACTTC
abundance: few; v_gene: TRBV5-1; j_gene: TRBJ1-1; d_gene: TRBD1; CDR3aa: CASSQDRGAPNTEAFF; CDR3nt: TGCGCCAGCAGCCAAGACAGGGGTGCCCCGAACACTGAAGCTTTCTTT
abundance: few; v_gene: TRBV7-7; j_gene: TRBJ2-1; d_gene: -; CDR3aa: CASSLDGFSTNEQFF; CDR3nt: TGTGCCAGCAGCTTAGACGGGTTTAGTACCAATGAGCAGTTCTTC
abundance: -; v_gene: TRBV19; j_gene: TRBJ1-6; d_gene: TRBD1; CDR3aa: CASSSDRGRSPLHF; CDR3nt: TGTGCCAGTAGTAGTGACAGGGGACGGTCACCCCTCCACTTT
abundance: few; v_gene: TRBV19; j_gene: TRBJ1-5; d_gene: -; CDR3aa: CASSPAVHSNQPQHF; CDR3nt: TGTGCCAGTAGCCCGGCGGTCCATAGCAATCAGCCCCAGCATTTT
abundance: -; v_gene: TRBV9; j_gene: TRBJ1-4; d_gene: -; CDR3aa: CASRAGVSTNEKLFF; CDR3nt: TGTGCCAGCAGGGCAGGGGTTTCCACTAATGAAAAACTGTTTTTT
abundance: few; v_gene: TRBV9; j_gene: TRBJ2-5; d_gene: TRBD2; CDR3aa: CASSVGGGAGETQYF; CDR3nt: TGTGCCAGCAGCGTAGGCGGGGGGGCAGGAGAGACCCAGTACTTC
abundance: few; v_gene: TRBV7-9; j_gene: TRBJ1-1; d_gene: -; CDR3aa: CASSSSTVTEAFF; CDR3nt: TGTGCCAGCAGCTCTTCGACTGTAACTGAAGCTTTCTTT
abundance: -; v_gene: TRBV29-1; j_gene: TRBJ1-2; d_gene: -; CDR3aa: CSAFTILYGYTF; CDR3nt: TGCAGCGCCTTCACAATTCTCTATGGCTACACCTTC
abundance: once; v_gene: TRBV7-2; j_gene: TRBJ2-3; d_gene: -; CDR3aa: CASRFLRERDTDTQYF; CDR3nt: TGTGCCAGCAGATTCCTGAGGGAAAGGGACACAGATACGCAGTATTTT
abundance: -; v_gene: TRBV27; j_gene: TRBJ1-5; d_gene: -; CDR3aa: CASSFQGTNQPQHF; CDR3nt: TGTGCCAGCAGCTTTCAGGGGACGAATCAGCCCCAGCATTTT
abundance: few; v_gene: TRBV6-5; j_gene: TRBJ1-1; d_gene: TRBD1; CDR3aa: CASRPRQGMNTEAFF; CDR3nt: TGTGCCAGCAGACCGAGACAGGGTATGAACACTGAAGCTTTCTTT
abundance: -; v_gene: TRBV25-1; j_gene: TRBJ1-4; d_gene: TRBD1; CDR3aa: CASSHRDRGPGTNEKLFF; CDR3nt: TGTGCCAGCAGCCACCGGGACAGGGGGCCGGGAACTAATGAAAAACTGTTTTTT
abundance: -; v_gene: TRBV5-1; j_gene: TRBJ2-3; d_gene: TRBD2; CDR3aa: CASSRGLAGASSTDTQYF; CDR3nt: TGCGCCAGCAGCCGGGGACTAGCGGGGGCCTCTAGCACAGATACGCAGTATTTT
abundance: -; v_gene: TRBV19; j_gene: TRBJ2-2; d_gene: TRBD2; CDR3aa: CASSIVAGGTGELFF; CDR3nt: TGTGCCAGTAGTATAGTAGCGGGAGGCACCGGGGAGCTGTTTTTT
abundance: -; v_gene: TRBV28; j_gene: TRBJ2-2; d_gene: -; CDR3aa: CATLPWLKNTGELFF; CDR3nt: TGTGCCACCCTTCCTTGGCTGAAGAACACCGGGGAGCTGTTTTTT
abundance: few; v_gene: TRBV28; j_gene: TRBJ2-7; d_gene: -; CDR3aa: CASSLLSVVSSYEQYF; CDR3nt: TGTGCCAGCAGTTTATTATCAGTGGTAAGCTCCTACGAGCAGTACTTC
abundance: -; v_gene: TRBV9; j_gene: TRBJ2-7; d_gene: TRBD1; CDR3aa: CASSLGQGAIEQYF; CDR3nt: TGTGCCAGCAGCCTAGGACAGGGGGCGATCGAGCAGTACTTC
abundance: few; v_gene: TRBV7-9; j_gene: TRBJ2-5; d_gene: -; CDR3aa: CASSLRLGLQETQYF; CDR3nt: TGTGCCAGCAGCCTTAGGCTGGGACTCCAAGAGACCCAGTACTTC